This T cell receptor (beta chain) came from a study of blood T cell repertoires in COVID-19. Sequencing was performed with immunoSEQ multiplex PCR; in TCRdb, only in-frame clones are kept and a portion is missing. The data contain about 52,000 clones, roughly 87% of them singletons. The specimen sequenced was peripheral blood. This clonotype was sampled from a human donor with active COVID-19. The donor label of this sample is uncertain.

This CDR3 reads CASSPPGSSNQPQHF. The DNA for the CDR3 is TGTGCCAGTAGCCCCCCAGGCAGTAGCAATCAGCCCCAGCATTTT. The rearrangement links TRBV19 to TRBJ1-5; D gene unclear. Looked up from germline, CDR1 is LNHDA and CDR2 is SQIVND (reference sequence). Trimming took off 6 bases at V and 0 bases at J, with 12 bases between the two ends. This CDR3 has 15 residues. The full variable domain, with the rest looked up from reference TRBV19 and TRBJ1-5, is DGGITQSPKYLFRKEGQNVTLSCEQNLNHDAMYWYRQDPGQGLRLIYYSQIVNDFQKGDIAEGYSVSREKKESFPLTVTSAQKNPTAFYLCASSPPGSSNQPQHFGDGTRLSIL.